The 8 T cell receptor beta chains presented below share a single source sample, sequenced in a study of T cells in Graves' hyperthyroidism and ophthalmopathy (dated by TCRdb to between 2018 and 2020). The library was built by means of multiplex PCR. Instrument on record: Illumina HiSeq 2000. Amplification of TCR beta CDR3 regions was carried out from RNA transcripts. The TCR CDR3 was subjected to a first round of RT-PCR using the HTBI primer set and the Qiagen OneStep RT-PCR kit. TCRdb redid the processing of the public reads, applying fastp at Q25 and MiXCR, and retained in-frame beta chains. Each CDR3 protein appears once, grouped with its most common genes and DNA. The sample table lists about 690,000 distinct CDR3 sequences, 17% of them with a count of one. Clones ranked in the top ten supply roughly 16% of the sample. The sequencing sample was made of blood. Receptor source: a man aged 45-65 years with Graves' hyperthyroidism.

This clonotype was detected ten times or more. The chain carries TRBV12-3 or TRBV12-4 and TRBJ2-7; D uncertain. There are 15 residues in the CDR3. V lost 2 bases and J lost 2, with 13 bases in between. CDR3 nucleotides: TGTGCCAGCAGTTTAACGAAATCTGGGGCCTACGAGCAGTACTTC. Its translation is CASSLTKSGAYEQYF.

This clonotype appeared many times. The V call is TRBV27, the J call TRBJ2-7, with 7 bases matching TRBD1. V lost 5 bases and J lost 2; bases outside the gene matches: 6. CDR1 is MNHEY, CDR2 SMNVEV, per germline (reference sequence). This CDR3 has 14 amino acids. The CDR3 DNA follows: TGTGCCAGCAGTACTCGACAGGGTACCTACGAGCAGTACTTC. It yields the protein CASSTRQGTYEQYF.

The CDR3 reads CASSTGPGGNSPLHF. The DNA for the CDR3 is TGTGCCAGCAGCACCGGGCCGGGGGGAAATTCACCCCTCCACTTT. V is TRBV7-9 and J is TRBJ1-6; D might be TRBD1 (5 bases). With 5 bases removed from V and 7 bases from J, the gap between germline ends came to 15 bases. Looked up from germline, CDR1 is SEHNR and CDR2 is FQNEAQ (reference sequence). The CDR3 length is 15 residues.

This clonotype was seen repeatedly, ten times or more. CDR3 in amino acids: CASTDLLAGDQYEQFF. CDR3 bases: TGTGCCAGCACCGACCTACTAGCGGGAGATCAGTATGAGCAGTTCTTC. The rearrangement uses TRBV2 and TRBJ2-1, with TRBD2 identical over 11 bases. Germline-derived CDR1 and CDR2 are SNHLY and FYNNEI. Trimming at V came to 7 bases and at J to 8 bases, leaving 13 bases not matched to a gene. The CDR3 sequence is 16 residues long.

This clonotype has a handful of counts. The V gene is TRBV7-3, the J gene TRBJ2-3; no clear D gene. This CDR3 contains 15 residues. Germline assignment: CDR1 SGHTA and CDR2 FQGTGA. V was clipped by 1 base and J by 3 bases, with 11 bases between them. The CDR3 loop reads CASSLSGVVTDTQYF. The DNA for the CDR3 is TGTGCCAGCAGCTTAAGTGGGGTAGTGACAGATACGCAGTATTTT.

At least ten counts were recorded for this clonotype. The chain has TRBV12-3 or TRBV12-4 and TRBJ2-3, with 9 bases that match TRBD2. This CDR3 contains 16 residues. V was pared by 1 base and J by 1 base, with 3 bases of the junction left unmatched. The CDR3 sequence: CASSLEGGGGTDTQYF. The CDR3 DNA sequence: TGTGCCAGCAGTTTAGAGGGCGGGGGGGGCACAGATACGCAGTATTTT.

This sequence joins TRBV7-9 and TRBJ1-1, with 7 bases fitting TRBD1. Trimming at V came to 4 bases and at J to 5 bases, leaving 4 bases not matched to a gene. From germline, CDR1 is SEHNR and CDR2 FQNEAQ (reference sequence). The CDR3 extends over 13 amino acids. CDR3 bases: TGTGCCAGCAGCTGGGGACAGCGAACTGAAGCTTTCTTT. This gives the protein CASSWGQRTEAFF.

This clonotype showed up many times. This chain links TRBV27 with TRBJ1-1, with D possibly being TRBD1 (5 bases). The CDR3 sequence is 15 residues long. Trimming removed 0 bases from V and 3 bases from J, with 11 bases in between. Germline CDR1 reads MNHEY; CDR2 reads SMNVEV (reference sequence). The CDR3 nucleotides are TGTGCCAGCAGTTTATCTGGCAGGGCCCACACTGAAGCTTTCTTT. Encoded protein: CASSLSGRAHTEAFF.